This paragraph reports one TCR beta chain. This entry comes from a study of metastatic and nonmetastatic thyroid tumors. TCRdb recomputed clones from the PCR reads via MiXCR. The table lists some 8,800 clones, 44% of them singletons, with 33% in the top ten. No patient had received any treatment before thyroid surgery. This clonotype was sampled from a male donor with papillary thyroid cancer or a benign thyroid nodule (not recorded which). Some clones in this sample may be carry-over from other donors' samples. Sequenced sample: tumor tissue.

The CDR3 region is CASSLPGLTYEQYF. The CDR3 nucleotides are TGTGCCAGCAGCTTACCGGGACTAACCTACGAGCAGTACTTC. This chain uses TRBV11-2 with TRBJ2-7, with 7 bases that match TRBD2. Per germline, CDR1 SGHAT and CDR2 FQNNGV. The CDR3 covers 14 residues. The ends lost 2 bases at V and 2 bases at J; junction bases unmatched: 3.